The rows below give T cell receptor beta chains drawn from one sample of a study of CD8+ T cells in alopecia areata. TCRdb keeps only in-frame clones here, not all; method: immunoSEQ multiplex PCR. The sample shows some 99,000 clones, roughly 42% of them seen only once. The sample consisted of CD4+ T cells sorted from blood. These receptors originate from a human donor with alopecia areata. Each CDR3 is given with its conserved first and last residue. The order of the fields is clone size, V gene, D gene, J gene, CDR3 protein, CDR3 DNA. The D gene is left open where the match is weak. Size values are once, few and many counts, or a class for expanded clones, and some rows have none.

abundance: .; v_gene: TRBV5-1; d_gene: .; j_gene: TRBJ2-2; CDR3aa: CASYSGDTGELFF; CDR3nt: TGCGCCAGCTATTCAGGGGACACCGGGGAGCTGTTTTTT
abundance: .; v_gene: TRBV5-1; d_gene: TRBD2; j_gene: TRBJ2-3; CDR3aa: CASSLGSGRTGTDTQYF; CDR3nt: TGCGCCAGCAGCTTGGGAAGCGGGAGGACCGGCACAGATACGCAGTATTTT
abundance: .; v_gene: TRBV2; d_gene: TRBD2; j_gene: TRBJ2-3; CDR3aa: CASSGGGADTQYF; CDR3nt: TGTGCCAGCTCCGGCGGGGGGGCTGATACGCAGTATTTT
abundance: few; v_gene: TRBV7-9; d_gene: TRBD1; j_gene: TRBJ1-1; CDR3aa: CASSGTGAGTEAFF; CDR3nt: TGTGCCAGCAGCGGTACAGGGGCGGGCACTGAAGCTTTCTTT
abundance: .; v_gene: TRBV29-1; d_gene: .; j_gene: TRBJ2-7; CDR3aa: CSVDLGTQSYEQYF; CDR3nt: TGCAGCGTCGACCTCGGGACACAATCCTACGAGCAGTACTTC
abundance: .; v_gene: TRBV29-1; d_gene: .; j_gene: TRBJ2-3; CDR3aa: CSVDKTYTDTQYF; CDR3nt: TGCAGCGTTGACAAAACCTACACAGATACGCAGTATTTT
abundance: once; v_gene: TRBV4-1; d_gene: .; j_gene: TRBJ2-3; CDR3aa: CASSQEASMVDTQYF; CDR3nt: TGCGCCAGCAGCCAAGAGGCCAGTATGGTAGATACGCAGTATTTT
abundance: .; v_gene: TRBV10-3; d_gene: .; j_gene: TRBJ2-7; CDR3aa: CAINNRDEQYF; CDR3nt: TGTGCCATCAACAACAGGGACGAGCAGTACTTC
abundance: .; v_gene: TRBV29-1; d_gene: .; j_gene: TRBJ1-2; CDR3aa: CSVEGYYGYTF; CDR3nt: TGCAGCGTTGAGGGGTATTATGGCTACACCTTC
abundance: .; v_gene: TRBV27; d_gene: TRBD2; j_gene: TRBJ2-4; CDR3aa: CASSPAGALNIQYF; CDR3nt: TGTGCCAGCAGTCCAGCGGGGGCCCTAAACATTCAGTACTTC
abundance: .; v_gene: TRBV7-2; d_gene: .; j_gene: TRBJ1-5; CDR3aa: CASSFGTGLDPRQHF; CDR3nt: TGTGCCAGCAGCTTCGGAACAGGGTTAGACCCCCGCCAGCATTTT
abundance: few; v_gene: TRBV29-1; d_gene: .; j_gene: TRBJ2-1; CDR3aa: CSVQEGSRYDEQFF; CDR3nt: TGCAGCGTTCAAGAGGGGTCGCGCTACGATGAGCAGTTCTTC
abundance: .; v_gene: TRBV5-6; d_gene: .; j_gene: TRBJ1-1; CDR3aa: CASSLSNGNTEAFF; CDR3nt: TGTGCCAGCAGCCTCAGTAACGGGAACACTGAAGCTTTCTTT
abundance: .; v_gene: TRBV9; d_gene: .; j_gene: TRBJ2-7; CDR3aa: CASSVDPGSSYEQYF; CDR3nt: TGTGCCAGCAGCGTAGACCCAGGATCTTCCTACGAGCAGTACTTC
abundance: .; v_gene: TRBV29-1; d_gene: TRBD2; j_gene: TRBJ2-3; CDR3aa: CSVEVAGSSTDTQYF; CDR3nt: TGCAGCGTTGAAGTAGCGGGTTCTAGCACAGATACGCAGTATTTT
abundance: few; v_gene: TRBV7-2; d_gene: .; j_gene: TRBJ2-5; CDR3aa: CASSPQTRGGETQYF; CDR3nt: TGTGCCAGCAGCCCGCAAACGAGGGGTGGAGAGACCCAGTACTTC
abundance: few; v_gene: TRBV29-1; d_gene: .; j_gene: TRBJ1-2; CDR3aa: CGKRGFGYTF; CDR3nt: TGCGGCAAAAGGGGATTCGGCTACACCTTC
abundance: few; v_gene: TRBV7-2; d_gene: TRBD2; j_gene: TRBJ2-1; CDR3aa: CASSLSLTSGYNEQFF; CDR3nt: TGTGCCAGCAGCTTATCCCTTACTAGCGGATACAATGAGCAGTTCTTC
abundance: few; v_gene: TRBV29-1; d_gene: TRBD1; j_gene: TRBJ2-5; CDR3aa: CSGNRGLGETQYF; CDR3nt: TGCAGCGGCAACAGGGGGCTTGGAGAGACCCAGTACTTC
abundance: .; v_gene: TRBV2; d_gene: .; j_gene: TRBJ1-5; CDR3aa: CASSEALLQPQHF; CDR3nt: TGTGCCAGCAGTGAAGCGCTCCTCCAGCCCCAGCATTTT
abundance: few; v_gene: TRBV30; d_gene: .; j_gene: TRBJ2-1; CDR3aa: CAWNLPGGVGGNEQFF; CDR3nt: TGTGCCTGGAACCTCCCGGGCGGGGTTGGGGGCAATGAGCAGTTCTTC
abundance: once; v_gene: TRBV28; d_gene: .; j_gene: TRBJ2-2; CDR3aa: CASSRGIGYTGELFF; CDR3nt: TGTGCCAGCAGCCGAGGCATTGGTTACACCGGGGAGCTGTTTTTT
abundance: .; v_gene: TRBV6-4; d_gene: .; j_gene: TRBJ2-1; CDR3aa: CASSDEVRGEQFF; CDR3nt: TGTGCCAGCAGTGACGAAGTGCGAGGTGAGCAGTTCTTC
abundance: .; v_gene: TRBV5-1; d_gene: .; j_gene: TRBJ1-6; CDR3aa: CASTRDPAGRDSPLHF; CDR3nt: TGCGCCAGCACCAGGGATCCAGCCGGCCGGGATTCACCCCTCCACTTT
abundance: .; v_gene: TRBV29-1; d_gene: TRBD1; j_gene: TRBJ2-6; CDR3aa: CSALSRDREVPGANVLTF; CDR3nt: TGCAGCGCCCTATCCCGGGACAGGGAAGTTCCCGGGGCCAACGTCCTGACTTTC
abundance: .; v_gene: TRBV28; d_gene: .; j_gene: TRBJ1-2; CDR3aa: CASSLGTNYGYTF; CDR3nt: TGTGCCAGCAGTTTAGGGACGAACTATGGCTACACCTTC
abundance: few; v_gene: TRBV7-9; d_gene: .; j_gene: TRBJ1-6; CDR3aa: CASSPGSSPLHF; CDR3nt: TGTGCCAGCAGCCCCGGGAGTTCACCCCTCCACTTT
abundance: .; v_gene: TRBV30; d_gene: TRBD1; j_gene: TRBJ1-4; CDR3aa: CAWRRWTGGGEKLFF; CDR3nt: TGTGCCTGGCGGCGTTGGACAGGGGGAGGTGAAAAACTGTTTTTT
abundance: .; v_gene: TRBV29-1; d_gene: .; j_gene: TRBJ2-7; CDR3aa: CSVTPGERDKQYF; CDR3nt: TGCAGCGTTACCCCCGGGGAGAGAGACAAGCAGTACTTC
abundance: .; v_gene: TRBV30; d_gene: .; j_gene: TRBJ1-2; CDR3aa: CAPAPVRGDYGYTF; CDR3nt: TGTGCCCCCGCCCCAGTACGAGGTGACTATGGCTACACCTTC
abundance: .; v_gene: TRBV29-1; d_gene: .; j_gene: TRBJ1-5; CDR3aa: CSVAGGGQPQHF; CDR3nt: TGCAGCGTTGCTGGGGGAGGACAGCCCCAGCATTTT
abundance: few; v_gene: TRBV29-1; d_gene: TRBD1; j_gene: TRBJ2-5; CDR3aa: CSVVGTARQETQYF; CDR3nt: TGCAGCGTTGTCGGGACAGCCCGCCAAGAGACCCAGTACTTC
abundance: .; v_gene: TRBV5-6; d_gene: .; j_gene: TRBJ1-5; CDR3aa: CASSRGLANQPQHF; CDR3nt: TGTGCCAGCAGCCGGGGACTGGCGAATCAGCCCCAGCATTTT
abundance: .; v_gene: TRBV20-1; d_gene: .; j_gene: TRBJ2-7; CDR3aa: CSALFNGEPYF; CDR3nt: TGCAGTGCCCTATTTAACGGGGAACCGTACTTC
abundance: .; v_gene: TRBV30; d_gene: TRBD1; j_gene: TRBJ2-1; CDR3aa: CAWISTGSLSGEQFF; CDR3nt: TGTGCCTGGATTTCGACAGGGTCTTTATCGGGGGAGCAGTTCTTC
abundance: few; v_gene: TRBV29-1; d_gene: .; j_gene: TRBJ2-3; CDR3aa: CSGASETDTQYF; CDR3nt: TGCAGCGGGGCTAGCGAAACAGATACGCAGTATTTT
abundance: .; v_gene: TRBV29-1; d_gene: .; j_gene: TRBJ2-5; CDR3aa: CSVEEGGEYPVSGTQYF; CDR3nt: TGCAGCGTTGAGGAGGGGGGCGAATACCCCGTCTCTGGGACCCAGTACTTC
abundance: .; v_gene: TRBV30; d_gene: .; j_gene: TRBJ2-5; CDR3aa: CAWSVVPTGAETQYF; CDR3nt: TGTGCCTGGAGTGTAGTCCCTACCGGTGCGGAGACCCAGTACTTC
abundance: .; v_gene: TRBV29-1; d_gene: .; j_gene: TRBJ1-5; CDR3aa: CSARDTDQPQHF; CDR3nt: TGCAGCGCCCGGGACACGGATCAGCCCCAGCATTTT
abundance: .; v_gene: TRBV5-1; d_gene: .; j_gene: TRBJ2-5; CDR3aa: CASSNDYETQYF; CDR3nt: TGCGCCAGCAGCAACGACTATGAGACCCAGTACTTC
abundance: few; v_gene: TRBV30; d_gene: .; j_gene: TRBJ1-5; CDR3aa: CAFARETAVNQPQHF; CDR3nt: TGTGCCTTCGCCCGAGAGACGGCTGTAAATCAGCCCCAGCATTTT
abundance: .; v_gene: TRBV6-6; d_gene: .; j_gene: TRBJ2-4; CDR3aa: CASSYDTSLAKNIQYF; CDR3nt: TGTGCCAGCAGTTACGATACATCTTTAGCCAAAAACATTCAGTACTTC
abundance: .; v_gene: TRBV29-1; d_gene: .; j_gene: TRBJ2-3; CDR3aa: CSVERVGSRDTQYF; CDR3nt: TGCAGCGTTGAAAGGGTCGGAAGTCGGGATACGCAGTATTTT
abundance: .; v_gene: TRBV20-1; d_gene: .; j_gene: TRBJ2-7; CDR3aa: CSASGPYEQYF; CDR3nt: TGCAGTGCTAGTGGGCCCTACGAGCAGTACTTC
abundance: .; v_gene: TRBV4-1; d_gene: TRBD1; j_gene: TRBJ2-7; CDR3aa: CASSQGYRGPNEQYF; CDR3nt: TGCGCCAGCAGCCAAGGGTACAGGGGGCCCAACGAGCAGTACTTC
abundance: .; v_gene: TRBV5-1; d_gene: .; j_gene: TRBJ2-3; CDR3aa: CASSHGQERTDTQYF; CDR3nt: TGCGCCAGCAGCCATGGGCAGGAGCGCACAGATACGCAGTATTTT
abundance: .; v_gene: TRBV2; d_gene: .; j_gene: TRBJ1-2; CDR3aa: CASSLTGDYGYTF; CDR3nt: TGTGCCAGCAGTTTGACAGGAGACTATGGCTACACCTTC
abundance: few; v_gene: TRBV4-1; d_gene: TRBD1; j_gene: TRBJ2-7; CDR3aa: CASRSTTGANHYEQYF; CDR3nt: TGCGCCAGCAGATCCACGACAGGGGCGAACCACTACGAGCAGTACTTC
abundance: few; v_gene: TRBV30; d_gene: TRBD1; j_gene: TRBJ2-3; CDR3aa: CAWSKTGTGGYF; CDR3nt: TGTGCCTGGAGTAAAACCGGGACAGGGGGTTATTTT
abundance: .; v_gene: TRBV11-2; d_gene: .; j_gene: TRBJ2-5; CDR3aa: CASSLGSPRETQYF; CDR3nt: TGTGCCAGCAGCTTAGGAAGCCCACGGGAGACCCAGTACTTC
abundance: .; v_gene: TRBV20-1; d_gene: .; j_gene: TRBJ2-7; CDR3aa: CSASPRYEQYF; CDR3nt: TGCAGTGCCTCTCCTCGCTACGAGCAGTACTTC
abundance: .; v_gene: TRBV29-1; d_gene: .; j_gene: TRBJ1-2; CDR3aa: CSVEEESYGYTF; CDR3nt: TGCAGCGTTGAAGAGGAAAGCTATGGCTACACCTTC
abundance: few; v_gene: TRBV29-1; d_gene: .; j_gene: TRBJ1-1; CDR3aa: CSARQSPDTEAFF; CDR3nt: TGCAGCGCAAGACAAAGCCCGGACACTGAAGCTTTCTTT
abundance: few; v_gene: TRBV7-9; d_gene: TRBD1; j_gene: TRBJ1-2; CDR3aa: CASSPTGDGYTF; CDR3nt: TGTGCCAGCAGCCCTACAGGGGACGGCTACACCTTC
abundance: .; v_gene: TRBV29-1; d_gene: TRBD1; j_gene: TRBJ1-5; CDR3aa: CSVADRVGQPQHF; CDR3nt: TGCAGCGTCGCCGACAGGGTCGGTCAGCCCCAGCATTTT